This TCR beta chain came from a study of cytomegalovirus exposure and HLA in healthy donors (dated by TCRdb to about 2017). The study in broad terms: In an earlier analysis of 450 to 750 of the donors, 276 Gb of sequence data and roughly 100 million unique TCR beta sequences from about 179 million T cells were reported. Of the 398 genotyped donors, roughly 80% fell in the genetic ancestry cluster associated with self-reported Caucasian donors. The later analysis used no new phenotypic data to find candidate immune exposures, relying instead on TCR beta sequences and their occurrence across donors. Donor age, sex, ethnicity and CMV serostatus were compiled together with the repertoire data. Both class I and class II loci were covered by HLA typing, at four-digit resolution. About 310 gigabases of sequencing data and tens of millions of unique TCR sequences were included in an early release covering 500 to 750 HLA-typed donors. A later genetic analysis took genome-wide SNP genotypes for about three fifths of the 666 donors and used that subset as a discovery cohort. The study profiled the T cell repertoires of about 720 subjects by immunosequencing and related them to cytomegalovirus serostatus. To predict cytomegalovirus infection status, the study combined high-throughput TCR immunosequencing, statistical association of individual TCRs with disease status, and machine learning. An earlier analysis of 587 of the donors used high-throughput TCR beta sequencing to judge whether each TCR beta V gene segment behaved as functional or pseudogenic. Five DR-DQ haplotypes were treated as single units for association and clustering because of strong linkage in the cohort. A later analysis re-analyzed previously published TCR beta repertoires from roughly 630 donors and added high-resolution HLA genotyping to study TCR occurrence patterns. The study was designed to test whether signatures of past pathogen exposure could be identified by cataloging public T cell receptors. Across approximately 420 genotyped donors of the cohort, an average of roughly 250,000 unique TCR beta nucleotide sequences per donor were sequenced, and 15% to 20% of those sequences were non-productive. All discovery cohort repertoires had been generated using a single sequencing platform. Typing coverage varied by locus: roughly 629-640 donors for A, B, C, DRB1 and DQB1; roughly 500 for DQA1; over 600 for DPA1; under 490 for DPB1. A separate validation cohort of about 110 different subjects was used in addition to the roughly 720-subject first cohort. Study-wide findings and limitations: This cohort had only TCR beta chains sequenced, and the lack of alpha or paired-chain data limited which features could be detected. The authors suggested that the approach could potentially be extended to other disease states and immunological phenotypes. Sequencing depth was assumed to be roughly uniform across donors in the presence/absence analyses, though that assumption may not hold. An earlier analysis of approximately 500 of the donors showed that most TCR beta V segments appeared in productive rearrangements either about 87% or about 30% of the time, which broadly matched IMGT annotations. Because counts were too low, some 17 rarely observed V segments, including chromosome 9 orphons, were left out of the earlier analysis of 587 of the donors. Correlated functional status among segregating V segments might reflect linkage disequilibrium, but an unknown experimental factor could not be ruled out. A cluster of highly shared sequence variants was judged likely to represent a technical artifact of the sequencing pipeline. Specific HLA alleles were associated with about 17,000 TCR beta sequences at a false discovery rate of 0.05 in a later analysis. When HLA alleles, especially DR and DQ, strongly co-occurred, attributing TCR associations to individual alleles was difficult. Because some donors lacked HLA typing at each locus, the association tests relied only on the typed subset. A later genetic analysis reported fewer N-insertions in productive TCRs among donors in an Asian-associated ancestry cluster than the roughly 620-donor mean. A total of 164 TCR beta chains were listed by the study as associated with cytomegalovirus. Some IMGT-functional V segments, including TRBV6-2 and TRBV6-3, could not be distinguished by the 87-base-pair reads and were therefore excluded. V-gene and J-gene trimming of TCR beta chains was associated with a missense DCLRE1C variant in a later genetic analysis, and the association was replicated in an independent cohort. According to a later analysis, TCR association rates differed among HLA loci, with DRB1 alleles showing the most associated TCRs and HLA-C alleles showing the fewest. According to a later analysis, parvovirus B19, influenza, CMV and Epstein-Barr virus appeared linked to several top co-occurrence clusters. The only immune exposure information available for the cohort was CMV serostatus. Compared with equally common non-associated chains, HLA-associated TCR beta chains in a later analysis were more clonally expanded and had lower generation probabilities. While some public TCRs were present in many individuals, most TCR sequences turned up only very rarely across donors. In vitro tests confirmed that a few of the cytomegalovirus-associated TCR beta chains recognize cytomegalovirus antigens. The classifier was reported to diagnose cytomegalovirus status with high specificity and sensitivity in both the original cohort and the validation cohort. A further reported finding was that TCR beta sequences accurately predicted the HLA-A and HLA-B alleles for most subjects in the first cohort. In a later analysis, most CMV-associated TCR beta chains were found to appear HLA-restricted, with HLA associations seemingly driven largely by CMV exposure.

Trimming leaves V shorter by 5 bases and J shorter by 9 bases, with the junction holding 10 bases beyond the gene matches. CDR1 and CDR2 (SGHTA, FQGTGA) derive from the germline V gene. Inclusive of the bounding cysteine and phenylalanine, the CDR3 is 14 residues long. The CDR3 DNA has 42 bases and is translated from base 1. To prepare the library, the immunoSEQ multiplex PCR assay was applied. A mixture of 60 forward primers for TCR Vbeta segments and 13 reverse primers for TCR Jbeta segments was used in the multiplex PCR. The CDR3 region of rearranged TCR beta genes was amplified from genomic DNA by a multiplex PCR assay. Amplified TCR beta libraries were sequenced as 87-base-pair reads on the Illumina HiSeq System. As for the authors' bioinformatics: A later analysis tallied roughly 76 million unique TCR beta chains across the 660 or so repertoires, and approximately 11 million of those chains were shared by two or more donors. To remove PCR and sequencing errors, raw reads were error-corrected and collapsed into unique sequences using a nearest-neighbor algorithm that merged closely related sequences. CDR3 sequences were aligned to IMGT reference sequences to assign V, D and J gene segments. For a sequence to be retained, a match of at least six nucleotides to both a V gene segment and a J gene segment was required. Rearrangements were called productive when the CDR3 lacked stop codons and stayed in frame with V and J; all others were non-productive. CDR3 was defined by IMGT convention, running from the second conserved V-encoded cysteine to the conserved J-encoded phenylalanine. The earlier analysis of a few hundred of the donors excluded sequences that lacked an unambiguous match to a single V gene segment. An earlier analysis of several hundred of the donors called V segments functional above 56.7% productive rearrangements and segregating when the between-donor standard deviation exceeded 5%. A statistical classification framework was built to diagnose cytomegalovirus status from the catalog of TCR beta chain sequences. A later analysis assigned V and J genes by comparing TCR nucleotide sequences with IMGT/GENE-DB human TR gene sequences. In a later analysis, CDR3 sequences and most-parsimonious VDJ recombination scenarios were assigned using the TCRdist pipeline. In a later analysis, each TCR beta chain was defined by its CDR3 amino acid sequence together with its V-gene family, and reads without a unique V-gene family were excluded. A later analysis removed 592 highly shared, low-generation-probability nucleotide sequences to deal with suspected cross-contamination and a sequencing artifact. In a later analysis, a clonal expansion index was calculated for each public chain from normalized within-repertoire ranks of inferred template counts. Generation probabilities in a later analysis came from a VDJ recombination model fitted to out-of-frame rearrangements, and those results were checked against IGoR. In a later analysis, hypergeometric tests were used to score TCR-TCR, TCR-HLA and TCR-CMV co-occurrence, with a repertoire-size bias correction applied to TCR pairs. False discovery rates were estimated in a later analysis by permuting HLA or CMV assignments 20 times. In a later analysis, co-occurring TCRs were grouped using DBSCAN, and TCRdist sequence similarity was added for clustering within HLA-allele-positive subsets. Repertoires with fewer than 30,000 or more than 120,000 public chains, plus five repertoires with anomalous nucleotide sharing, were excluded from co-occurrence clustering. Drawn from immuneACCESS, this table holds only the in-frame rearrangements with V and J called that TCRdb kept. Clones are partly lost; checked studies trace under half to an unresolved V gene and leave the rest unexplained. V and J calls and clone size are those listed in that table; D and trimming were worked out from the DNA. Recorded for this sample are about 200,000 clones; roughly 80% of them occurred a single time. The ten largest clones capture about 3% of the sample.

In total, over 600 healthy bone marrow donors made up the cohort. At the time of sampling, every cohort member was nominally healthy, though immune exposures that went unrecorded were likely present. The donor was CMV seronegative and was included in the group of hundreds of seronegative cohort members. Every donor gave a peripheral blood sample, and the peripheral blood mononuclear cells from that sample were used for TCR beta sequencing. The Qiagen DNeasy Blood Extraction Kit was used to extract genomic DNA from the blood cell samples. Details on this clone: Its antigen is unknown. No much larger clone is present one base from it, and per-base qualities are unavailable.

The sequence came from a middle-aged woman in good health and CMV-seronegative. The sample taken for sequencing was PBMCs. This chain joins TRBV7-3 to TRBJ2-1; 7 bases in between match TRBD2. The CDR3 protein is CASSPAGVRTEQFF. In nucleotides, the sequence is TGTGCCAGCAGCCCTGCGGGGGTTCGCACTGAGCAGTTCTTC. The CDR3 plus the reference TRBV7-3 and TRBJ2-1 genes for the other parts give the full variable domain: GAGVSQTPSNKVTEKGKYVELRCDPISGHTALYWYRQSLGQGPEFLIYFQGTGAADDSGLPNDRFFAVRPEGSVSTLKIQRTERGDSAVYLCASSPAGVRTEQFFGPGTRLTVL.